One and the same sample provided the 22 T cell receptor beta chains below, sequenced in a study of T-cell memory formation after mild COVID-19. TCRdb processed the 5' RACE reads anew with MiXCR; each CDR3 protein has one entry. The sample lists roughly 620,000 distinct CDR3 sequences, 15% to 20% occurring once. Material: PBMCs or a T cell subset sorted from them (not recorded which). Source of these receptors: an adult woman who had mild COVID-19 (a few samples of this study predate the infection). Cell type and time point are not known.

This clonotype has a handful of counts. The chain recombines TRBV7-2 with TRBJ2-2, with 8 bases lining up with TRBD2. CDR1 is SGHTA, CDR2 FQGNSA, per germline. This CDR3 has 17 residues. With 3 bases clipped from V and 5 bases from J, the junction kept 11 bases outside the gene matches. CDR3 DNA: TGTGCCAGCAGCTTGGAATGGCGGGAGGAAGGAACCGGGGAGCTGTTTTTT. Translating gives CASSLEWREEGTGELFF.

This clonotype was recorded a few times. The chain has TRBV12-3 or TRBV12-4 and TRBJ1-6; D uncertain. The CDR3 has 14 residues. The V end was cut by 3 bases, the J end by 6 bases, with 9 bases between. The CDR3 region has the DNA TGTGCCAGCAGTTTCGCCTGGGTTAATTCACCCCTCCACTTT. Its translation: CASSFAWVNSPLHF.

This chain joins TRBV4-2 and TRBJ1-6; 9 bases are a match to TRBD1. Germline V gives CDR1 LGHNA, CDR2 YNFKEQ. CDR3 length: 18 residues. With 0 bases clipped from V and 6 bases from J, the junction kept 9 bases outside the gene matches. This CDR3 reads CASSQELNRDRVNSPLHF. The CDR3, as DNA: TGTGCCAGCAGCCAAGAGCTGAACCGGGACAGGGTTAATTCACCCCTCCACTTT.

The chain employs TRBV7-2 and TRBJ2-7; 9 nucleotides align to TRBD2. Trimming at V came to 5 bases and at J to 5 bases, leaving 10 bases not matched to a gene. The CDR3 sequence is 15 residues long. Germline V lookup: CDR1 SGHTA, CDR2 FQGNSA. CDR3 in amino acids: CASSPISGSRNEQYF. The CDR3 nucleotides are TGTGCCAGCAGCCCGATTAGCGGGAGTAGAAACGAGCAGTACTTC.

This clonotype was seen a few times. CDR3 DNA sequence: TGTGCCAGCAGCATCCCGGGAACTGAAGCTTTCTTT. It yields the protein CASSIPGTEAFF. This rearrangement joins TRBV5-6 to TRBJ1-1; no firm D call. V dropped 4 bases and J dropped 5 bases, with 9 bases sitting between them. CDR3 length: 12 amino acids. Germline V CDR1 and CDR2: SGHDT, YYEEEE.

V gene TRBV7-9 combines with J gene TRBJ2-5; D remains ambiguous. V shed 5 bases and J shed 0 bases, with 10 bases lying between them. CDR1 is SEHNR, CDR2 FQNEAQ, per germline (reference sequence). The CDR3 sequence is 14 residues long. The CDR3 region is CASSPTLDQETQYF. CDR3 DNA: TGTGCCAGCAGCCCCACATTAGACCAAGAGACCCAGTACTTC.

The rearrangement links TRBV28 to TRBJ2-1, with 11 nucleotides matching TRBD2. CDR3 length: 14 amino acids. CDR1 MDHEN and CDR2 SYDVKM come from the germline V gene. V lost 2 bases and J lost 9; bases outside the gene matches: 3. The CDR3 nucleotides read TGTGCCAGCAGTTTAACCCTAGCGGGAGGTGAGCAGTTCTTC. Translated: CASSLTLAGGEQFF.

The chain joins TRBV12-3 or TRBV12-4 to TRBJ1-1; 8 bases are shared with TRBD1. V lost 4 bases and J lost 0; bases outside the gene matches: 4. The CDR3 has 15 amino acids. CDR3 protein: CASSYDRGLNTEAFF. CDR3 in DNA: TGTGCCAGCAGTTACGACAGGGGTCTGAACACTGAAGCTTTCTTT.

The rearrangement joins TRBV6-6 to TRBJ1-1; D gene ambiguous. V lost 0 bases and J 1 base, leaving 9 bases between the germline ends. Germline V gene data show CDR1 as MNHNY and CDR2 as SVGAGI (reference sequence). This CDR3 region has 15 residues. The CDR3 DNA reads as TGTGCCAGCAGTTACTCGCGGCACACGAACACTGAAGCTTTCTTT. Translating gives CASSYSRHTNTEAFF.

As to this clonotype: Just one base apart from a much larger clone, this may be a read error. The J gene is TRBJ2-1, the V gene TRBV12-3 or TRBV12-4; D is possibly TRBD1 or TRBD2 (5 bases each). CDR3 length equals 11 residues. V lost 4 bases, J lost 11 bases, and 9 bases lay in between. This CDR3 is CASSSADKQFF. The CDR3 nucleotides are TGTGCCAGCAGTTCAGCGGACAAGCAGTTCTTC.

This clonotype has just a few counts. The rearrangement links TRBV10-3 to TRBJ2-7; no firm D call. Germline CDR1 is ENHRY and CDR2 is SYGVKD. This CDR3 comprises 13 residues. V shed 4 bases and J shed 5 bases, with 12 bases lying between them. CDR3 region: CAISGASTNEQYF. Here the CDR3 DNA reads TGTGCCATCAGTGGCGCATCTACCAACGAGCAGTACTTC.

The chain has TRBV15 and TRBJ1-3, with 10 bases matching TRBD1. The V and J ends lost 1 base and 3 bases, in that order; junction bases with no gene match: 3. CDR1 is LNHNV and CDR2 is YYDKDF in the germline V gene (reference sequence). This CDR3 region has 16 residues. The CDR3 reads CATSRGQGASGNTIYF. CDR3 coding DNA: TGTGCCACCAGCAGAGGACAGGGGGCAAGTGGAAACACCATATATTTT. The full variable domain, with the rest looked up from reference TRBV15 and TRBJ1-3, is DAMVIQNPRYQVTQFGKPVTLSCSQTLNHNVMYWYQQKSSQAPKLLFHYYDKDFNNEADTPDNFQSRRPNTSFCFLDIRSPGLGDTAMYLCATSRGQGASGNTIYFGEGSWLTVV.

The chain recombines TRBV18 with TRBJ2-1; TRBD2 agrees at 7 bases. There are 15 residues in the CDR3. Unmatched junction bases numbered 4, after V lost 3 bases and J lost 2 bases. CDR1 is KGHSH and CDR2 is LQKENI in the germline V gene. The DNA for the CDR3 is TGTGCCAGCTCACCGGAGACTAGCACCTACAATGAGCAGTTCTTC. Translated, it gives CASSPETSTYNEQFF. Supplemented by reference TRBV18 and TRBJ2-1, the full variable domain reads NAGVMQNPRHLVRRRGQEARLRCSPMKGHSHVYWYRQLPEEGLKFMVYLQKENIIDESGMPKERFSAEFPKEGPSILRIQQVVRGDSAAYFCASSPETSTYNEQFFGPGTRLTVL.

This rearrangement joins TRBV6-5 to TRBJ2-3; D may match TRBD1 or TRBD2 (5 bases each). V lost 0 bases to trimming and J lost 5 bases, with 15 bases between them. Germline CDR1 is MNHEY and CDR2 is SVGAGI. This CDR3 region has 16 residues. The CDR3 nucleotides read TGTGCCAGCAGTTACTCCGGGACGGCTACTGTAGATACGCAGTATTTT. Translating gives CASSYSGTATVDTQYF.

V and J are TRBV5-1 and TRBJ2-1; 7 bases are shared with TRBD2. This CDR3 contains 13 residues. CDR1 is SGHRS, CDR2 YFSETQ, per germline. V lost 7 bases, J lost 9 bases, and 10 bases stayed unmatched. As DNA, the CDR3 is TGCGCCAGCTTCCTGACGGGGGGAAGTGAGCAGTTCTTC. Protein product: CASFLTGGSEQFF.

There are a few counts of this clonotype. The V and J genes are TRBV15 and TRBJ1-3, with 7 bases that match TRBD1. Germline loops: CDR1 LNHNV, CDR2 YYDKDF (reference sequence). V trimming: 4 bases; J trimming: 4 bases; junction bases outside the gene matches: 4. CDR3 length equals 14 residues. Here the CDR3 DNA reads TGTGCCACCAGCAAGGGGGCGCAGGGAAACACCATATATTTT. Protein sequence: CATSKGAQGNTIYF.

This clonotype was recorded a few times. The J gene is TRBJ2-3, the V gene TRBV7-2; 9 positions agree with TRBD1. With 6 bases clipped from V and 3 bases from J, the junction kept 10 bases outside the gene matches. The CDR3 consists of 16 residues. Germline CDR1 and CDR2: SGHTA and FQGNSA. The CDR3 DNA reads as TGTGCCAGCAGATCCCGAGGGACAGGGATTACAGATACGCAGTATTTT. Residues: CASRSRGTGITDTQYF. Complete variable domain (other parts from reference TRBV7-2 and TRBJ2-3): GAGVSQSPSNKVTEKGKDVELRCDPISGHTALYWYRQSLGQGLEFLIYFQGNSAPDKSGLPSDRFSAERTGGSVSTLTIQRTQQEDSAVYLCASRSRGTGITDTQYFGPGTRLTVL.

J is TRBJ2-3 and V is TRBV7-3; D remains unclear. V lost 4 bases and J 6 bases, leaving 14 bases between the germline ends. The CDR3 length is 14 residues. Germline values: CDR1 SGHTA, CDR2 FQGTGA. Here the CDR3 DNA reads TGTGCCAGCAGCTACCGACCTTTGGGGGATACGCAGTATTTT. This encodes CASSYRPLGDTQYF.

This chain connects TRBV7-3 to TRBJ1-1; the D is unclear. This CDR3 contains 14 residues. Germline values: CDR1 SGHTA, CDR2 FQGTGA. Trimming removed 2 bases at V and 1 base at J, with 8 bases between. Here the CDR3 reads CASSLGRRNTEAFF. The CDR3 bases are TGTGCCAGCAGCTTAGGGCGGAGGAACACTGAAGCTTTCTTT. The full variable domain, with the rest looked up from reference TRBV7-3 and TRBJ1-1, is GAGVSQTPSNKVTEKGKYVELRCDPISGHTALYWYRQSLGQGPEFLIYFQGTGAADDSGLPNDRFFAVRPEGSVSTLKIQRTERGDSAVYLCASSLGRRNTEAFFGQGTRLTVV.

The J gene is TRBJ2-5, the V gene TRBV20-1, with TRBD1 identical over 9 bases. CDR3 size: 15 residues. Germline values: CDR1 DFQATT, CDR2 SNEGSKA (reference sequence). Germline trimming cut 2 bases from V and 5 bases from J; bases unmatched to any gene: 9. The CDR3 spells CSARPLDRGPETQYF. In nucleotides, the CDR3 is TGCAGTGCTAGACCCCTGGACAGGGGACCGGAGACCCAGTACTTC.

This chain connects TRBV21-1 to TRBJ1-5; the D call in the table, TRBD1, was not verified against the DNA. TRBV21-1 is reported as a pseudogene. The CDR3 covers 18 residues. This CDR3 reads CASSTADRERWRNQPQHF. CDR3 nucleotide sequence: TGTGCCAGCAGCACCGCCGACAGGGAAAGATGGAGGAATCAGCCCCAGCATTTT.

The rearrangement uses TRBV15 and TRBJ2-1, with TRBD2 matching over 12 bases. With V trimmed by 6 bases and J by 0 bases, 15 bases remained unmatched. Germline V CDR1 and CDR2: LNHNV, YYDKDF (reference sequence). The CDR3 loop spans 20 amino acids. The CDR3 DNA reads TGTGCCACCAGTATAGGTTTAGGACTAGCGGGACAGAGCTCCTACAATGAGCAGTTCTTC. It specifies CATSIGLGLAGQSSYNEQFF.